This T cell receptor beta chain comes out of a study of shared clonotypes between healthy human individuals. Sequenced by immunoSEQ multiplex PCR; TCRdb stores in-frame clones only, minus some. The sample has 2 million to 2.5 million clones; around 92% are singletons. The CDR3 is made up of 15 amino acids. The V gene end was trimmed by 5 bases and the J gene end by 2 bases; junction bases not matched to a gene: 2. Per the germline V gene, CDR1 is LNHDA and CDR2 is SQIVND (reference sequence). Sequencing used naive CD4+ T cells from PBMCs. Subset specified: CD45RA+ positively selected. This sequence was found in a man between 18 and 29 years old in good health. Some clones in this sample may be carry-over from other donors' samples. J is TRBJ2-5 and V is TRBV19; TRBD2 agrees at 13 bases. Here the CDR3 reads CASSGLAGAQETQYF. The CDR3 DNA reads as TGTGCCAGTAGTGGACTAGCGGGAGCTCAAGAGACCCAGTACTTC.